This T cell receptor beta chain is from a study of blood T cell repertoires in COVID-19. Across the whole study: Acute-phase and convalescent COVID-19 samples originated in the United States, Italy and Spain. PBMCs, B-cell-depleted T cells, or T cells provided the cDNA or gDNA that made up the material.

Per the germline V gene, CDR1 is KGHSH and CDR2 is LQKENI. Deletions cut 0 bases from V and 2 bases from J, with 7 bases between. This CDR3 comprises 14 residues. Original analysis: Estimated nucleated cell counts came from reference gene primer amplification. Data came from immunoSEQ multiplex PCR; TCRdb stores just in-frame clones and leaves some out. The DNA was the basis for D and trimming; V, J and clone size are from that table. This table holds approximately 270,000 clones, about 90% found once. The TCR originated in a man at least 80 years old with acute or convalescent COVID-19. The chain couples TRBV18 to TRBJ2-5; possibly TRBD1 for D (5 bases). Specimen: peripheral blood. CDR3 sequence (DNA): TGTGCCAGCTCACCACCAGGGGAACAAGAGACCCAGTACTTC. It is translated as CASSPPGEQETQYF.